Sequencing of this T cell receptor (beta chain) was carried out in a study of tumor and adjacent non-tumor tissue in lung cancer. The overall study: The patients, around 11 men and roughly 5 women, were about 30 to 85 with stage I to III disease. The study's findings and limits: Tumor repertoires had a smaller top 100 clone share than normal lung.

The template was RNA from unsorted bulk tissue. The CDR3 length is 15 residues. Germline CDR1 reads SGHAT; CDR2 reads FQNNGV. Note on this clonotype: Its antigen remains unknown. A junction end diverges from the germline sequence, so it may reflect a read error.

Three rounds of nested PCR, following a modified ARM-PCR protocol, produced the TCRbeta library. TCRdb reanalysed the multiplex PCR reads using MiXCR and keeps one entry per CDR3 protein. The data contain 120,000 to 150,000 distinct CDR3 sequences, 60% to 70% of them singletons. The V gene is TRBV11-2, the J gene TRBJ2-2, with D perhaps matching TRBD1 (5 bases). This sequence was found in a man between 60 and 75 years old with small cell lung cancer. The sample comprised lung tumor tissue. This CDR3 is CANSLHTPGNGELFF. DNA of the CDR3: TGTGCCAACAGCTTACATACTCCAGGGAACGGGGAGCTGTTTTTT.